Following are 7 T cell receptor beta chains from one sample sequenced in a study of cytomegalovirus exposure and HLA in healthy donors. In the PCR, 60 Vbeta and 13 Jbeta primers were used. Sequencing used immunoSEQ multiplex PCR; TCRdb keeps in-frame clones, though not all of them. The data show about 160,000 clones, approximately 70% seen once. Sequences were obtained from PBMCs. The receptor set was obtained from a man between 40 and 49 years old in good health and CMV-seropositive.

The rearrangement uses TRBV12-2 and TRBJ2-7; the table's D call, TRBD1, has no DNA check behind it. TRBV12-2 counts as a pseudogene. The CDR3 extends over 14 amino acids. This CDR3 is CASRSGTGAFEQYF. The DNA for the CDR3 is TGTGCAAGTCGCAGCGGGACAGGGGCCTTCGAGCAGTACTTC.

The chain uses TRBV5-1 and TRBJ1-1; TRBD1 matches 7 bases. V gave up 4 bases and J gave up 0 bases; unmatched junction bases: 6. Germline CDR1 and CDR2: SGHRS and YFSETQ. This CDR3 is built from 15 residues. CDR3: CASSATGVMNTEAFF. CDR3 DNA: TGCGCCAGCAGCGCCACAGGGGTAATGAACACTGAAGCTTTCTTT.

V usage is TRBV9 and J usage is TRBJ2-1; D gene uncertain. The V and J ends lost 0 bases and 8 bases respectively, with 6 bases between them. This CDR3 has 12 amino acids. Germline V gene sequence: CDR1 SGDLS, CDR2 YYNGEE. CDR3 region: CASSVVQDEQFF. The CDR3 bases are TGTGCCAGCAGCGTAGTGCAGGATGAGCAGTTCTTC.

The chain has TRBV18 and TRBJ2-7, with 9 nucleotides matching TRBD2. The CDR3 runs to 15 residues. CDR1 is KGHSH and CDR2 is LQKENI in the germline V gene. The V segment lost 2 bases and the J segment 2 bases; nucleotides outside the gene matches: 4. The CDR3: CASSPGRGGPYEQYF. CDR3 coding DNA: TGTGCCAGCTCACCAGGGCGGGGGGGGCCCTACGAGCAGTACTTC. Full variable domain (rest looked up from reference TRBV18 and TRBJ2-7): NAGVMQNPRHLVRRRGQEARLRCSPMKGHSHVYWYRQLPEEGLKFMVYLQKENIIDESGMPKERFSAEFPKEGPSILRIQQVVRGDSAAYFCASSPGRGGPYEQYFGPGTRLTVT.

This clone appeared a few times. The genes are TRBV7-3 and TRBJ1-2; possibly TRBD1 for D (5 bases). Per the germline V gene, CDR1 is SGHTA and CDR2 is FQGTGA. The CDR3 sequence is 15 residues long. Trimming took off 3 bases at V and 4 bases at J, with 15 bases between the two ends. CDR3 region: CASSLDPQGLYGYTF. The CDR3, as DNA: TGTGCCAGCAGCTTGGATCCCCAGGGCCTCTATGGCTACACCTTC.

CDR3 region: CATSRVMNTEAFF. For the CDR3, the DNA is TGTGCCACCAGCAGAGTAATGAACACTGAAGCTTTCTTT. J is TRBJ1-1 and V is TRBV15, with no clear D. The CDR3 loop spans 13 amino acids. Germline V gives CDR1 LNHNV, CDR2 YYDKDF (reference sequence). Trimming cost V 1 base and J 0 bases, with 3 bases left between them.

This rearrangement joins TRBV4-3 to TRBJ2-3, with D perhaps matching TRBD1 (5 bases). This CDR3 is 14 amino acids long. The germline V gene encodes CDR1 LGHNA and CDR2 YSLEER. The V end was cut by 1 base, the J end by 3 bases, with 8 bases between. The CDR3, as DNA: TGCGCCAGCAGCCAAGGGGGCAGGACAGATACGCAGTATTTT. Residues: CASSQGGRTDTQYF.